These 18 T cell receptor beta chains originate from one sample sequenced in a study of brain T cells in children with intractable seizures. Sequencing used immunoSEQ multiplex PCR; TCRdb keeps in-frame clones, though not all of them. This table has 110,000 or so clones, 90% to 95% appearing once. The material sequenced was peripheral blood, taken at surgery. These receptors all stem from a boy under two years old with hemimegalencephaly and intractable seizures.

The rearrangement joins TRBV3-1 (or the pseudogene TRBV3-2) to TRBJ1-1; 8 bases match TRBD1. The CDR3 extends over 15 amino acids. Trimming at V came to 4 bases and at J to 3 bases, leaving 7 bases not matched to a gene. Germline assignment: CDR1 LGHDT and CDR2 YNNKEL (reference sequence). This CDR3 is CASSRGDRRDTEAFF. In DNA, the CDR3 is TGTGCCAGCAGCCGAGGGGACAGGAGGGACACTGAAGCTTTCTTT.

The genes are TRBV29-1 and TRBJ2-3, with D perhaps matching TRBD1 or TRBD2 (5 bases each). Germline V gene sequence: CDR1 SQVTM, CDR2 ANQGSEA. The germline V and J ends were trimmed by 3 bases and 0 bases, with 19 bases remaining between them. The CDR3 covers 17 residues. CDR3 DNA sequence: TGCAGCGTTGAGGGTGCGGGCCAGGGCCGAAGCACAGATACGCAGTATTTT. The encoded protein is CSVEGAGQGRSTDTQYF.

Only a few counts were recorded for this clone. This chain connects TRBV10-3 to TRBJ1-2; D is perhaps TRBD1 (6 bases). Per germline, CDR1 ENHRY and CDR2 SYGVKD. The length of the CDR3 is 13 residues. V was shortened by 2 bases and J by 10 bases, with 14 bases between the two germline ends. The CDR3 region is CAISERRQEPYTF. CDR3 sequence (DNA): TGTGCCATCAGTGAGCGGAGACAGGAGCCCTACACCTTC.

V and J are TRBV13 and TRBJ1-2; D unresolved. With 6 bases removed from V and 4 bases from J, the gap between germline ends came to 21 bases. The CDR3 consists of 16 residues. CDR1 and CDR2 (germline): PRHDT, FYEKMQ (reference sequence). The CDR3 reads CASSYQSGQWAYGYTF. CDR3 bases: TGTGCCAGCAGTTACCAATCCGGCCAATGGGCCTATGGCTACACCTTC.

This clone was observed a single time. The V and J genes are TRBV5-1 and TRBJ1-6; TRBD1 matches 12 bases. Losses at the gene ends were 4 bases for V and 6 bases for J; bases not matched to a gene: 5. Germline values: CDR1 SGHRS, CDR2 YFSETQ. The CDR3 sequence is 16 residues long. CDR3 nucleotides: TGCGCCAGCAGCGGGGGACAGGGGGCGCTTAATTCACCCCTCCACTTT. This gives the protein CASSGGQGALNSPLHF.

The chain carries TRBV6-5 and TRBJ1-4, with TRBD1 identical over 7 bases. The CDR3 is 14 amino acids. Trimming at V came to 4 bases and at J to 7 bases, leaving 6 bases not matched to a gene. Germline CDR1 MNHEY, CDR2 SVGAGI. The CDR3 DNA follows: TGTGCCAGCAGTTTCACAGGGGTGGGTGAAAAACTGTTTTTT. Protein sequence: CASSFTGVGEKLFF.

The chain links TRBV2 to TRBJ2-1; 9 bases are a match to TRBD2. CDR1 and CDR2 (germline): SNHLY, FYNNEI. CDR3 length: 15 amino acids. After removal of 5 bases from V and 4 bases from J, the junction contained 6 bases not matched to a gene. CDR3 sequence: CASSLLAGYYNEQFF. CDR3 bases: TGTGCCAGCAGTCTGCTAGCGGGGTATTACAATGAGCAGTTCTTC.

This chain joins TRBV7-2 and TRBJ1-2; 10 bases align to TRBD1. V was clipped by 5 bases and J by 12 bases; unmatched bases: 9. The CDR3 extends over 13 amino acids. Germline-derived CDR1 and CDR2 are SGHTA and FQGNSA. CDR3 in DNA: TGTGCCAGCAGCCGGACAGGGGGTGGGGAAAACACCTTC. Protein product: CASSRTGGGENTF. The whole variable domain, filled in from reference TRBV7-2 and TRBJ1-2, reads GAGVSQSPSNKVTEKGKDVELRCDPISGHTALYWYRQSLGQGLEFLIYFQGNSAPDKSGLPSDRFSAERTGGSVSTLTIQRTQQEDSAVYLCASSRTGGGENTFGSGTRLTVV.

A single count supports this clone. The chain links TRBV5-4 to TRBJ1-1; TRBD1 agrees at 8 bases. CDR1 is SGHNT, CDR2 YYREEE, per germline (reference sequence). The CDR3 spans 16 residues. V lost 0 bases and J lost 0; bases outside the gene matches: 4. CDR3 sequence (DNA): TGTGCCAGCAGCTTGGGGGCAGGGGGCTTGAACACTGAAGCTTTCTTT. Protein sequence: CASSLGAGGLNTEAFF.

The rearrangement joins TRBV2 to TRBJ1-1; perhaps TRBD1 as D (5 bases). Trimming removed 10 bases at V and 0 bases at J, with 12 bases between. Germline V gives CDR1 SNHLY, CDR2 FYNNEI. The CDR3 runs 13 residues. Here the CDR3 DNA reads TGTGCCACCAAAGACAGTCTGAACACTGAAGCTTTCTTT. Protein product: CATKDSLNTEAFF.

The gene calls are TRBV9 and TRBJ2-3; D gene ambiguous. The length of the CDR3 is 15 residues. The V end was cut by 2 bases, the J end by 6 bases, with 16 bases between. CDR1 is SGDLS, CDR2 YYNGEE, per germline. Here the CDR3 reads CASSVGRTPSDTQYF. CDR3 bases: TGTGCCAGCAGCGTGGGTCGGACCCCTAGTGATACGCAGTATTTT.

CDR3 amino acids: CASSLAGGSVNEQFF. CDR3 coding DNA: TGTGCCAGCAGCTTAGCAGGTGGATCGGTCAATGAGCAGTTCTTC. The chain uses TRBV7-6 and TRBJ2-1; D call uncertain. The germline CDR1 and CDR2 sequences are SGHVS and FNYEAQ. Trimming took off 0 bases at V and 6 bases at J, with 12 bases between the two ends. CDR3 length: 15 residues.

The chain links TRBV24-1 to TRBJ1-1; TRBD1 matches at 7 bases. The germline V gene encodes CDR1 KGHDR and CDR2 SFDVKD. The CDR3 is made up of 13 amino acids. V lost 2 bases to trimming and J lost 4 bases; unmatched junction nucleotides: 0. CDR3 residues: CATSDYRGTEAFF. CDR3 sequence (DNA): TGTGCCACCAGTGATTACAGGGGCACTGAAGCTTTCTTT.

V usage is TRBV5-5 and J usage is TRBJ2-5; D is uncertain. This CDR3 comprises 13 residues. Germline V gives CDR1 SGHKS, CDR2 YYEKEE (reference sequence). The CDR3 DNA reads TGTGCGAGCTTGAAAGGAAGACAAGAGACCCAGTACTTC. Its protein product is CASLKGRQETQYF.

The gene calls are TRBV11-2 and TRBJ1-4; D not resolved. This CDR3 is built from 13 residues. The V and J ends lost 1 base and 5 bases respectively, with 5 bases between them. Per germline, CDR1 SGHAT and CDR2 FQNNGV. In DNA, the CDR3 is TGTGCCAGCAGCTTAGTCAGAAATGAAAAACTGTTTTTT. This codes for CASSLVRNEKLFF.

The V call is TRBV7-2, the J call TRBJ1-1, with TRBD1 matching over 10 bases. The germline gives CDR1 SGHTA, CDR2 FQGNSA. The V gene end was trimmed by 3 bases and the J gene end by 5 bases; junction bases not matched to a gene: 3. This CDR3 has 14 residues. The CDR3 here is CASSLGTGATEAFF. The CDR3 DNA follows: TGTGCCAGCAGCTTGGGGACAGGGGCAACTGAAGCTTTCTTT.

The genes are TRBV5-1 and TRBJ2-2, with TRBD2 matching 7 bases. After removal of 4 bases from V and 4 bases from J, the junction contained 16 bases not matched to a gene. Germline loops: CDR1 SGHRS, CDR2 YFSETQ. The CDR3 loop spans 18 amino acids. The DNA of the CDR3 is TGCGCCAGCAGCCCCCAATCTGGGGCGGGAGATGGCACCGGGGAGCTGTTTTTT. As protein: CASSPQSGAGDGTGELFF.

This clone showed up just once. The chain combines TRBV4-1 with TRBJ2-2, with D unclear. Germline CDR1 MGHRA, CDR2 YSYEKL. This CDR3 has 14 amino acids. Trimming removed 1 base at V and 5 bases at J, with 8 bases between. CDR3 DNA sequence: TGCGCCAGCAGCCAAGCCCGATGGACCGGGGAGCTGTTTTTT. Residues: CASSQARWTGELFF.